Listed here are 29 T cell receptor beta chains from one sample, sequenced in a study of T-cell memory formation after mild COVID-19. TCRdb ran MiXCR on the 5' RACE reads and lists one entry per CDR3 protein. Of 360,000 or so distinct CDR3 sequences listed, under 30% are singletons. The sequenced sample consisted of PBMCs or a T cell subset sorted from them (not recorded which). The receptors come from an adult woman who had mild COVID-19 (a few samples of this study predate the infection). Cell type and time point are not known.

This clonotype has more than one count but fewer than ten. The rearrangement joins TRBV6-1 to TRBJ1-5, with D unclear. The germline gives CDR1 MNHNS, CDR2 SASEGT. V was trimmed by 6 bases and J by 4 bases, leaving 4 bases between them. The CDR3 totals 11 residues. As DNA, the CDR3 is TGTGCCAGCAGGGGGAATCAGCCCCAGCATTTT. This gives the protein CASRGNQPQHF.

The chain employs TRBV7-8 and TRBJ1-2; 9 nucleotides line up with TRBD1. The germline CDR1 and CDR2 sequences are SGHVS and FQNEAQ. V lost 5 bases and J lost 6; bases outside the gene matches: 7. This CDR3 has 14 residues. For the CDR3, the DNA is TGTGCCAGCAGCGCAGGGACAGGGAAAAATGGCTACACCTTC. Protein sequence: CASSAGTGKNGYTF.

The chain uses TRBV5-6 and TRBJ1-1, with 7 bases aligning to TRBD1. Unmatched junction bases numbered 9, after V lost 0 bases and J lost 1 base. The V gene's germline CDR1 is SGHDT and CDR2 YYEEEE. The CDR3 totals 17 residues. The CDR3 DNA reads TGTGCCAGCAGCTTGGCCGGGACAGTACCAGCGAACACTGAAGCTTTCTTT. Residues: CASSLAGTVPANTEAFF.

The CDR3 DNA reads as TGTGCCAGCAGTGAACGGCTAGCGGGACCTTCTGGGGCCAACGTCCTGACTTTC. Its protein is CASSERLAGPSGANVLTF. The chain carries TRBV6-1 and TRBJ2-6; 9 bases line up with TRBD2. Germline CDR1 MNHNS, CDR2 SASEGT. The trim removed 2 bases at V and 1 base at J, leaving 6 bases unmatched. This CDR3 is built from 18 residues.

The chain employs TRBV14 and TRBJ2-7; no clear D gene. Germline assignment: CDR1 SGHDN and CDR2 FVKESK. Trimming took off 1 base at V and 1 base at J, with 5 bases between the two ends. The CDR3 is made up of 13 amino acids. The DNA of the CDR3 is TGTGCCAGCAGCCAAGGGTTGTCCTACGAGCAGTACTTC. Amino acid sequence: CASSQGLSYEQYF.

The chain employs TRBV7-8 and TRBJ1-5; D remains ambiguous. Deletions cut 5 bases from V and 5 bases from J, with 7 bases between. Germline assignment: CDR1 SGHVS and CDR2 FQNEAQ. The CDR3 contains 12 residues. The CDR3 loop reads CASSPQDQPQHF. CDR3 DNA: TGTGCCAGCAGCCCCCAGGATCAGCCCCAGCATTTT.

The rearrangement joins TRBV3-1 to TRBJ1-2; 7 bases agree with TRBD1. CDR1 LGHDT and CDR2 YNNKEL come from the germline V gene (reference sequence). After removal of 7 bases from V and 7 bases from J, the junction contained 12 bases not matched to a gene. The CDR3 covers 14 residues. This chain's CDR3 is CASTPGQADFGYTF. For the CDR3, the DNA is TGTGCCAGCACCCCCGGACAGGCCGATTTTGGCTACACCTTC.

This clonotype was detected a few times. The chain combines TRBV30 with TRBJ1-2; 7 nucleotides agree with TRBD1. The CDR3 is 16 amino acids. V was clipped by 3 bases and J by 5 bases; unmatched bases: 15. From germline, CDR1 is GTSNPN and CDR2 SVGIG (reference sequence). DNA for the CDR3: TGTGCCTGGAGGCGACAGGGCGCTCGGGTAGGGTATGGCTACACCTTC. Protein sequence: CAWRRQGARVGYGYTF. Looking up the rest from reference TRBV30 and TRBJ1-2 gives the full variable domain: SQTIHQWPATLVQPVGSPLSLECTVEGTSNPNLYWYRQAAGRGLQLLFYSVGIGQISSEVPQNLSASRPQDRQFILSSKKLLLSDSGFYLCAWRRQGARVGYGYTFGSGTRLTVV.

The chain recombines TRBV4-2 with TRBJ1-5; 10 positions agree with TRBD1. The CDR3 spans 16 residues. CDR1 is LGHNA, CDR2 YNFKEQ, per germline. J gave up 11 bases and V 2 bases, and 12 bases lay outside the gene matches. CDR3 DNA sequence: TGTGCCAGCAGCCAACCCGGGACAGGGGAAAAAAAGACCCAGCATTTT. As protein: CASSQPGTGEKKTQHF.

This chain uses TRBV5-1 with TRBJ2-3; 7 bases are shared with TRBD2. Germline V gene sequence: CDR1 SGHRS, CDR2 YFSETQ. With V trimmed by 5 bases and J by 0 bases, 6 bases remained unmatched. There are 15 residues in the CDR3. The CDR3 DNA sequence: TGCGCCAGCAGATCGTACGGGGGGAGCACAGATACGCAGTATTTT. Its protein is CASRSYGGSTDTQYF.

The table lists this clonotype with a few counts. V usage is TRBV18 and J usage is TRBJ1-1, with no clear D. The CDR3 runs to 14 residues. V was pared by 6 bases and J by 0 bases, with 11 bases between. Germline CDR1 is KGHSH and CDR2 is LQKENI. Here the CDR3 DNA reads TGTGCCAGCTCGACGCTCGACCTGAACACTGAAGCTTTCTTT. Its translation: CASSTLDLNTEAFF.

This clonotype was detected many times. The genes are TRBV20-1 and TRBJ2-1; the match to TRBD2 covers 8 bases. There are 17 residues in the CDR3. Germline trimming cut 1 base from V and 7 bases from J; bases unmatched to any gene: 15. Germline V gene data show CDR1 as DFQATT and CDR2 as SNEGSKA (reference sequence). CDR3 residues: CSARASLGSGGNNEQFF. The CDR3 region has the DNA TGCAGTGCTAGAGCCTCCCTTGGGAGCGGGGGAAATAATGAGCAGTTCTTC.

In nucleotides, the CDR3 is TGTGCCAGCAGCCTAGAGGGGGCGAGTGAAAAACTGTTTTTT. Protein sequence: CASSLEGASEKLFF. The rearrangement links TRBV7-9 to TRBJ1-4; 7 bases fit TRBD1. V shed 5 bases and J 7 bases; nucleotides not matched to a gene: 7. The CDR3 runs to 14 residues. The germline V gene encodes CDR1 SEHNR and CDR2 FQNEAQ (reference sequence). Looking up the rest from reference TRBV7-9 and TRBJ1-4 gives the full variable domain: DTGVSQNPRHKITKRGQNVTFRCDPISEHNRLYWYRQTLGQGPEFLTYFQNEAQLEKSRLLSDRFSAERPKGSFSTLEIQRTEQGDSAMYLCASSLEGASEKLFFGSGTQLSVL.

This clonotype was recorded a few times. This CDR3 is CASSEPAGGDNEQFF. The CDR3 region has the DNA TGTGCCAGCAGCGAACCGGCGGGAGGGGACAATGAGCAGTTCTTC. This chain links TRBV7-2 with TRBJ2-1; 9 bases match TRBD2. CDR1 is SGHTA and CDR2 is FQGNSA in the germline V gene. V was clipped by 5 bases and J by 5 bases; unmatched bases: 7. There are 15 residues in the CDR3.

This clonotype was observed a few times. V gene TRBV25-1 combines with J gene TRBJ2-1; D is unresolved. Germline V gene lookup returns CDR1 MGHDK and CDR2 SYGVNS. V dropped 2 bases and J dropped 6 bases, with 14 bases sitting between them. CDR3 length: 15 amino acids. The CDR3 DNA reads as TGTGCCAGCAGTGAAAAGGCCTTCCTCTCCAATGAGCAGTTCTTC. Translating it yields CASSEKAFLSNEQFF.

J is TRBJ2-5 and V is TRBV24-1; D perhaps matches TRBD2 (5 bases). Trimming removed 1 base from V and 1 base from J, with 9 bases in between. Germline loops: CDR1 KGHDR, CDR2 SFDVKD. The CDR3 has 15 residues. The CDR3 protein is CATSDFLAGQETQYF. The DNA of the CDR3 is TGTGCCACCAGTGATTTTCTAGCCGGCCAAGAGACCCAGTACTTC.

This sequence joins TRBV18 and TRBJ2-1; TRBD2 matches 14 bases. Germline V gene lookup returns CDR1 KGHSH and CDR2 LQKENI. The CDR3 consists of 16 residues. V lost 3 bases and J lost 10; bases outside the gene matches: 8. The CDR3: CASSPGTSGSAGEQFF. The CDR3, as DNA: TGTGCCAGCTCACCGGGGACTAGCGGGAGTGCCGGGGAGCAGTTCTTC.

This clonotype was found a few times. V is TRBV7-8 and J is TRBJ2-4, with a possible D match to TRBD1 (6 bases). Germline loops: CDR1 SGHVS, CDR2 FQNEAQ. V was cut by 1 base and J by 1 base, with 26 bases left in between. The length of the CDR3 is 21 residues. The CDR3 coding sequence is TGTGCCAGCAGCTTAGAGCTCGTAGGGGGAATCCCGCAGCCGGCCAAAAACATTCAGTACTTC. This gives the protein CASSLELVGGIPQPAKNIQYF. The variable domain in full, with the rest retrieved from reference TRBV7-8 and TRBJ2-4, is GAGVSQSPRYKVAKRGQDVALRCDPISGHVSLFWYQQALGQGPEFLTYFQNEAQLDKSGLPSDRFFAERPEGSVSTLKIQRTQQEDSAVYLCASSLELVGGIPQPAKNIQYFGAGTRLSVL.

The chain couples TRBV27 to TRBJ2-7; 7 nucleotides line up with TRBD1. Trimming cost V 5 bases and J 3 bases; bases outside gene matches: 4. There are 13 residues in the CDR3. CDR1 and CDR2 from the germline V gene are MNHEY and SMNVEV (reference sequence). CDR3 DNA: TGTGCCAGCAGTAGGGACAGCCTCTACGAGCAGTACTTC. This sequence encodes CASSRDSLYEQYF.

This chain connects TRBV7-9 to TRBJ2-5, with 10 nucleotides matching TRBD2. Unmatched junction bases numbered 6, after V lost 4 bases and J lost 1 base. Germline loops: CDR1 SEHNR, CDR2 FQNEAQ (reference sequence). The CDR3 sequence is 16 residues long. The CDR3 loop reads CASSSASGGLQETQYF. CDR3 nucleotides: TGTGCCAGCAGCTCGGCTAGCGGGGGACTCCAAGAGACCCAGTACTTC.

This chain links TRBV24-1 with TRBJ2-1; D is possibly TRBD2 (6 bases). V was shortened by 9 bases and J by 7 bases, with 12 bases between the two germline ends. The CDR3 spans 12 residues. CDR1 is KGHDR, CDR2 SFDVKD, per germline. This CDR3 reads CATRRGKNEQFF. As DNA, the CDR3 is TGTGCCACCCGACGCGGGAAGAATGAGCAGTTCTTC.

V usage is TRBV5-1 and J usage is TRBJ2-1, with TRBD1 identical over 9 bases. J gave up 4 bases and V 4 bases, and 6 bases lay outside the gene matches. The CDR3 totals 15 residues. Germline CDR1 reads SGHRS; CDR2 reads YFSETQ. The CDR3 DNA is TGCGCCAGCAGCCCGGCCGGGACAGGGTACAATGAGCAGTTCTTC. This sequence encodes CASSPAGTGYNEQFF. The complete variable domain, with remaining parts taken from reference TRBV5-1 and TRBJ2-1, reads KAGVTQTPRYLIKTRGQQVTLSCSPISGHRSVSWYQQTPGQGLQFLFEYFSETQRNKGNFPGRFSGRQFSNSRSEMNVSTLELGDSALYLCASSPAGTGYNEQFFGPGTRLTVL.

The rearrangement links TRBV11-2 to TRBJ2-3, with D possibly being TRBD1 or TRBD2 (6 bases each). The germline CDR1 and CDR2 sequences are SGHAT and FQNNGV. The CDR3 totals 16 residues. Trimming took 3 bases from V and 0 from J, leaving 13 bases between them. CDR3 loop: CASSLGVGGSTDTQYF. CDR3 sequence (DNA): TGTGCCAGCAGCTTGGGTGTAGGGGGGAGCACAGATACGCAGTATTTT.

This clonotype has only a few counts. CDR3 region: CASSYTQYEQYF. DNA of the CDR3: TGTGCCAGCAGTTACACCCAATACGAGCAGTACTTC. The rearrangement joins TRBV6-2 or TRBV6-3 to TRBJ2-7; the D is unclear. Per germline, CDR1 MNHEY and CDR2 SVGEGT. Between the trimmed V and J ends, which lost 2 bases and 4 bases, there was a span of 6 bases. The CDR3 has 12 residues.

This clonotype was counted between two and nine times. This rearrangement joins TRBV7-2 to TRBJ2-3; perhaps TRBD1 as D (6 bases). The CDR3 totals 15 residues. The V end lost 5 bases, the J end lost 3 bases, and 15 bases lay between the germline ends. Germline CDR1 is SGHTA and CDR2 is FQGNSA. CDR3 amino acids: CASSRWTVGTDTQYF. CDR3 nucleotides: TGTGCCAGCAGCAGATGGACAGTTGGGACAGATACGCAGTATTTT.

The genes are TRBV18 and TRBJ2-2; D perhaps matches TRBD1 (6 bases). The CDR3 runs to 15 residues. Trimming took 6 bases from V and 1 from J, leaving 12 bases between them. Germline lookup yields CDR1 KGHSH and CDR2 LQKENI. The DNA for the CDR3 is TGTGCCAGCTCGCGCGTGACAGGGAACACCGGGGAGCTGTTTTTT. This codes for CASSRVTGNTGELFF.

The rearrangement uses TRBV9 and TRBJ2-6; TRBD2 is a possible D gene (6 bases). Germline loops: CDR1 SGDLS, CDR2 YYNGEE. The CDR3 is made up of 16 amino acids. Trimming took 4 bases from V and 0 from J, leaving 11 bases between them. This chain's CDR3 is CASSPGLLSGANVLTF. The DNA for the CDR3 is TGTGCCAGCAGCCCGGGACTGCTCTCTGGGGCCAACGTCCTGACTTTC.

This chain uses TRBV9 with TRBJ2-3; D call uncertain. Trimming stripped 0 bases from V and 1 base from J, with 6 bases between. The CDR3 has 14 amino acids. Germline V gene data show CDR1 as SGDLS and CDR2 as YYNGEE. The DNA for the CDR3 is TGTGCCAGCAGCGTAGGATACCGCACAGATACGCAGTATTTT. It codes for CASSVGYRTDTQYF.

This clonotype has only a few counts. This rearrangement joins TRBV29-1 to TRBJ2-1; 10 positions match TRBD2. The CDR3 totals 16 residues. With V trimmed by 1 base and J by 4 bases, 7 bases remained unmatched. The germline V gene has CDR1 SQVTM and CDR2 ANQGSEA. For the CDR3, the DNA is TGCAGCGTTGAAGTGGGTACTAGCGGGGAGTACAATGAGCAGTTCTTC. Amino acid sequence: CSVEVGTSGEYNEQFF.